The 19 T cell receptor beta chains below were found in one sample sequenced in a study of T cell repertoires in cytomegalovirus infection. TCRdb re-analysed the reads in MiXCR, keeping a single row per CDR3 protein. The sample lists around 340,000 distinct CDR3 sequences; 29% were seen once. Their antigens remain unidentified. The sample here was cultured PBMCs, taken from culture after CMV antigen stimulation. These receptors all stem from a human donor in good health (CMV status not recorded). Some clones in this sample may be carry-over from other donors' samples.

This clonotype was counted only a few times. For the CDR3, the DNA is TGTGCCAGCAGCCGACTAGCGGGAGTACAAGAGACCCAGTACTTC. Protein product: CASSRLAGVQETQYF. The rearrangement joins TRBV7-3 to TRBJ2-5; TRBD2 matches 12 bases. Germline assignment: CDR1 SGHTA and CDR2 FQGTGA. With 5 bases clipped from V and 2 bases from J, the junction kept 3 bases outside the gene matches. The CDR3 totals 15 residues.

The rearrangement links TRBV12-3 or TRBV12-4 to TRBJ2-1; TRBD1 matches 7 bases. The CDR3 runs to 16 residues. J gave up 1 base and V 7 bases, and 10 bases lay outside the gene matches. The CDR3 region has the DNA TGTGCCAGCAAAAAAAAGACAGGGAAATCCTACAATGAGCAGTTCTTC. Amino acids: CASKKKTGKSYNEQFF.

This clonotype was observed a few times. The rearrangement joins TRBV24-1 to TRBJ2-2; 8 positions agree with TRBD1. The V and J ends lost 1 base and 4 bases, in that order; junction bases with no gene match: 7. This CDR3 is 17 amino acids long. CDR1 is KGHDR, CDR2 SFDVKD, per germline. The CDR3 loop reads CATSDFAGGETTGELFF. The CDR3 nucleotides read TGTGCCACCAGTGATTTTGCAGGGGGCGAAACCACCGGGGAGCTGTTTTTT.

There are a few counts of this clonotype. The rearrangement links TRBV3-1 to TRBJ1-1; TRBD1 is a possible D gene (5 bases). The length of the CDR3 is 14 residues. With 1 base removed from V and 1 base from J, the gap between germline ends came to 7 bases. CDR1 and CDR2 (germline): LGHDT, YNNKEL (reference sequence). CDR3 sequence reads: CASSQVGGNTEAFF. The CDR3 nucleotides read TGTGCCAGCAGCCAAGTGGGGGGGAACACTGAAGCTTTCTTT.

In its sample, this clonotype was seen many times. The chain employs TRBV7-2 and TRBJ2-7, with D tentatively TRBD1 or TRBD2 (5 bases each). V was cut by 4 bases and J by 2 bases, with 12 bases left in between. The CDR3 sequence is 14 residues long. Germline lookup yields CDR1 SGHTA and CDR2 FQGNSA. The CDR3 DNA reads TGTGCCAGCAGCTATGACAGACTAACCTACGAGCAGTACTTC. Its translation: CASSYDRLTYEQYF.

This clonotype was seen a few times. The chain links TRBV5-1 to TRBJ2-3; D uncertain. The CDR3 totals 15 residues. Germline CDR1 SGHRS, CDR2 YFSETQ. Trimming removed 1 base at V and 2 bases at J, with 11 bases between. CDR3 sequence (DNA): TGCGCCAGCAGCTTGAGCTACTCACTCACAGATACGCAGTATTTT. Translation: CASSLSYSLTDTQYF.

This chain joins TRBV27 and TRBJ2-2; a weak D match, TRBD1 (5 bases). Trimming left V 3 bases short and J 6 bases short, with 17 bases between. The CDR3 is 16 residues long. The germline gives CDR1 MNHEY, CDR2 SMNVEV (reference sequence). The CDR3 sequence: CASSFRQGRIAGELFF. CDR3 DNA sequence: TGTGCCAGCAGTTTCCGGCAGGGTAGAATCGCCGGGGAGCTGTTTTTT.

Only a few counts were recorded for this clonotype. This rearrangement joins TRBV6-1 to TRBJ2-7; 8 bases agree with TRBD1. CDR3 length: 14 amino acids. Per the germline V gene, CDR1 is MNHNS and CDR2 is SASEGT. The J segment lost 3 bases and the V segment lost 6 bases, leaving 7 bases of the junction unmatched. The CDR3 loop reads CASSRGTGDYEQYF. The CDR3 DNA follows: TGTGCCAGCAGCCGGGGGACAGGTGACTACGAGCAGTACTTC.

This clonotype was recorded at least ten times. The chain is built from TRBV20-1 and TRBJ2-5; 12 bases align to TRBD2. The germline V gene encodes CDR1 DFQATT and CDR2 SNEGSKA (reference sequence). Losses at the gene ends were 3 bases for V and 7 bases for J; bases not matched to a gene: 9. There are 15 residues in the CDR3. This CDR3 is CSASPTSGSGPTQYF. As DNA, the CDR3 is TGCAGTGCTAGCCCGACTAGCGGGAGTGGCCCGACCCAGTACTTC.

The chain carries TRBV9 and TRBJ1-3; the match to TRBD1 covers 7 bases. CDR3 length: 13 amino acids. V shed 7 bases, J shed 3 bases, and the junction held 4 bases outside the gene matches. The germline CDR1 and CDR2 sequences are SGDLS and YYNGEE. DNA for the CDR3: TGTGCCAGCGAGACAGGGAATGGAAACACCATATATTTT. Translated: CASETGNGNTIYF.

This clonotype was seen a handful of times. V is TRBV19 and J is TRBJ2-1, with no clear D. The CDR3 loop spans 12 amino acids. The V end was cut by 3 bases, the J end by 9 bases, with 9 bases between. Germline assignment: CDR1 LNHDA and CDR2 SQIVND (reference sequence). CDR3 in amino acids: CASSIRDFEQFF. The CDR3 DNA reads as TGTGCCAGTAGTATTAGGGATTTTGAGCAGTTCTTC.

The chain uses TRBV19 and TRBJ2-7; D possibly uses TRBD1 or TRBD2 (5 bases each). This CDR3 region has 13 residues. Between the trimmed V and J ends, which lost 4 bases and 3 bases, there was a span of 10 bases. Germline V gives CDR1 LNHDA, CDR2 SQIVND (reference sequence). CDR3: CASSTGRYYEQYF. As DNA, the CDR3 is TGTGCCAGTAGTACGGGACGGTACTACGAGCAGTACTTC.

CDR3 sequence reads: CASSYSIEYGYTF. CDR3 nucleotides: TGTGCCAGCAGTTACTCGATTGAATATGGCTACACCTTC. The chain carries TRBV6-6 and TRBJ1-2, with D unresolved. Trimming pared 0 bases from V and 5 bases from J, leaving 7 bases between. Germline V gene sequence: CDR1 MNHNY, CDR2 SVGAGI (reference sequence). The CDR3 sequence is 13 residues long.

The sample holds one count of this clonotype. The chain has TRBV6-5 and TRBJ2-1; 8 nucleotides match TRBD2. With 5 bases clipped from V and 7 bases from J, the junction kept 13 bases outside the gene matches. CDR3 length: 16 residues. Germline CDR1 and CDR2: MNHEY and SVGAGI. The CDR3 nucleotides are TGTGCCAGCAGTGCCGCGGAGGGCGGGAGGAGAAATGAGCAGTTCTTC. It yields the protein CASSAAEGGRRNEQFF.

V gene TRBV7-3 combines with J gene TRBJ1-1; D is undetermined. This CDR3 has 15 amino acids. V shed 1 base and J shed 0 bases, with 9 bases lying between them. Germline-derived CDR1 and CDR2 are SGHTA and FQGTGA. The CDR3 DNA reads as TGTGCCAGCAGCTTAAATGCAGGTCTGAACACTGAAGCTTTCTTT. It is translated as CASSLNAGLNTEAFF.

This clonotype came up a few times. The V gene is TRBV28, the J gene TRBJ1-5; D is perhaps TRBD1 (5 bases). Trimming removed 3 bases from V and 5 bases from J, with 23 bases in between. Per the germline V gene, CDR1 is MDHEN and CDR2 is SYDVKM. This CDR3 spans 18 amino acids. The DNA of the CDR3 is TGTGCCAGCAGTTTGCTTCCCCTAACAGGAGACTTCGATCAGCCCCAGCATTTT. Protein sequence: CASSLLPLTGDFDQPQHF.

This clonotype showed up just a few times. The genes are TRBV6-5 and TRBJ2-1, with TRBD2 matching 14 bases. This CDR3 has 20 amino acids. V was pared by 2 bases and J by 6 bases, with 15 bases of the junction left unmatched. Germline V gives CDR1 MNHEY, CDR2 SVGAGI. The CDR3 DNA is TGTGCCAGCAGTTACCCGCGAAGGGGGCGCGGGACTAGCGGGAGCAATGAGCAGTTCTTC. Translation: CASSYPRRGRGTSGSNEQFF.

The V and J genes are TRBV12-3 or TRBV12-4 and TRBJ1-1; D unresolved. The germline V and J ends were trimmed by 3 bases and 1 base, with 9 bases remaining between them. The CDR3 length is 14 residues. CDR3 nucleotide sequence: TGTGCCAGCAGTTTCTCCGGGAAGAACACTGAAGCTTTCTTT. Residues: CASSFSGKNTEAFF.

The chain employs TRBV6-1 and TRBJ2-3, with a weak D call TRBD2 (6 bases). The germline V gene encodes CDR1 MNHNS and CDR2 SASEGT. CDR3 length equals 16 residues. Trimming pared 6 bases from V and 1 base from J, leaving 17 bases between. The CDR3 coding sequence is TGTGCCAGCAGGATCCCGGGACTCGTTCGCACAGATACGCAGTATTTT. It codes for CASRIPGLVRTDTQYF.